The 5 T cell receptor beta chains presented below share a single source sample, sequenced in a study of T cell repertoires in cytomegalovirus infection. TCRdb recomputed calls from the reads with MiXCR, one row per CDR3 protein. The sample shows about 310,000 distinct CDR3 sequences, about a sixth of them seen only once. The sample comprised PBMCs. These TCRs come from a human donor in good health (CMV status not recorded). Some clones in this sample may be carry-over from other donors' samples.

This chain connects TRBV4-2 to TRBJ1-6; D call uncertain. V was pared by 0 bases and J by 4 bases, with 7 bases between. This CDR3 region has 15 residues. Germline CDR1 reads LGHNA; CDR2 reads YNFKEQ. The CDR3 spells CASSQEVFYNSPLHF. CDR3 coding DNA: TGTGCCAGCAGCCAAGAAGTGTTTTATAATTCACCCCTCCACTTT.

The chain links TRBV10-3 to TRBJ1-5; D is undetermined. This CDR3 comprises 13 residues. V was clipped by 0 bases and J by 6 bases, with 6 bases between them. Per germline, CDR1 ENHRY and CDR2 SYGVKD. This CDR3 reads CAISESMAQPQHF. The CDR3 coding sequence is TGTGCCATCAGTGAGTCGATGGCTCAGCCCCAGCATTTT.

The table lists this clonotype with a few counts. The chain carries TRBV7-9 and TRBJ2-2; TRBD1 agrees at 10 bases. V dropped 5 bases and J dropped 5; count of bases not matched to a gene: 5. The CDR3 is made up of 15 amino acids. CDR1 and CDR2 (germline): SEHNR, FQNEAQ (reference sequence). CDR3 amino acids: CASSPRTGGTGELFF. DNA for the CDR3: TGTGCCAGCAGCCCACGGACAGGGGGAACCGGGGAGCTGTTTTTT.

The chain couples TRBV19 to TRBJ1-6; D not certain. The CDR3 covers 13 residues. Trimming stripped 8 bases from V and 11 bases from J, with 16 bases between. The germline CDR1 and CDR2 sequences are LNHDA and SQIVND (reference sequence). The CDR3 reads CASGGILVPPLHF. Here the CDR3 DNA reads TGTGCCAGTGGCGGGATCCTAGTCCCACCCCTCCACTTT.

The chain links TRBV2 to TRBJ1-5, with D uncertain. CDR1 SNHLY and CDR2 FYNNEI come from the germline V gene. The CDR3 is 13 amino acids. V was shortened by 7 bases and J by 1 base, with 8 bases between the two germline ends. The CDR3 coding sequence is TGTGCCAGCACTACAATCAGCAATCAGCCCCAGCATTTT. This gives the protein CASTTISNQPQHF. Variable domain in full (rest from reference TRBV2 and TRBJ1-5): EPEVTQTPSHQVTQMGQEVILRCVPISNHLYFYWYRQILGQKVEFLVSFYNNEISEKSEIFDDQFSVERPDGSNFTLKIRSTKLEDSAMYFCASTTISNQPQHFGDGTRLSIL.